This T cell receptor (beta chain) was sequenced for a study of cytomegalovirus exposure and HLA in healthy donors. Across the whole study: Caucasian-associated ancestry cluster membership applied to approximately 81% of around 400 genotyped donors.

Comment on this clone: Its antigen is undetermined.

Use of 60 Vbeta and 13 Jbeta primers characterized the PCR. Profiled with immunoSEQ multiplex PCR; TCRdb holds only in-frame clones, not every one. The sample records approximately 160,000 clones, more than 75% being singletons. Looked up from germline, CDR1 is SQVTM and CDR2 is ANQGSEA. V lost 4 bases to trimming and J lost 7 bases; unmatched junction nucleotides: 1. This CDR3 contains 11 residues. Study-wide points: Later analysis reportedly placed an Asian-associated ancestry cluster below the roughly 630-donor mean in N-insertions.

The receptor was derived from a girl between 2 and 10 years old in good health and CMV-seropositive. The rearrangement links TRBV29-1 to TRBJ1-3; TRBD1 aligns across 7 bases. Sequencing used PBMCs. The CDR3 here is CSVGDSNTIYF. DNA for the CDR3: TGCAGCGTTGGGGACAGCAACACCATATATTTT.